The 26 T cell receptor beta chains below come from one sample, sequenced in a study of blood T cell repertoires in COVID-19. Data came from immunoSEQ multiplex PCR; TCRdb stores just in-frame clones and leaves some out. Found here are under 150,000 clones, approximately 83% of them singletons; the top ten hold approximately 8.7%. The sample consisted of peripheral blood. These receptors originate from a man aged 35-49 years with active or convalescent COVID-19.

V usage is TRBV3-1 (or the pseudogene TRBV3-2) and J usage is TRBJ2-1, with 7 positions matching TRBD1. The germline CDR1 and CDR2 sequences are LGHDT and YNNKEL (reference sequence). This CDR3 region has 12 residues. With 7 bases clipped from V and 8 bases from J, the junction kept 5 bases outside the gene matches. CDR3 loop: CASTFQGDEQFF. CDR3 nucleotide sequence: TGTGCCAGCACCTTCCAGGGGGATGAGCAGTTCTTC.

The chain employs TRBV5-8 and TRBJ2-1; a weak D match, TRBD2 (6 bases). Germline V gene sequence: CDR1 SGHTS, CDR2 YDEGEE. V lost 7 bases to trimming and J lost 5 bases, with 19 bases between them. The CDR3 is 15 residues long. The chain's CDR3 is CASARRGTGHNEQFF. The CDR3 bases are TGTGCCAGCGCGAGGCGGGGTACGGGGCACAATGAGCAGTTCTTC.

On this clone itself: Different DNA sequences within this sample yield the same CDR3. The rearrangement links TRBV29-1 to TRBJ2-2; D ambiguous. The CDR3 spans 12 residues. Germline V gene sequence: CDR1 SQVTM, CDR2 ANQGSEA. Deletions cut 4 bases from V and 1 base from J, with 4 bases between. CDR3 coding DNA: TGCAGCGTTGCCAGGAACACCGGGGAGCTGTTTTTT. Its protein product is CSVARNTGELFF.

The chain is built from TRBV5-1 and TRBJ1-5; TRBD1 matches at 8 bases. Germline assignment: CDR1 SGHRS and CDR2 YFSETQ. The V gene end was trimmed by 4 bases and the J gene end by 5 bases; junction bases not matched to a gene: 5. The length of the CDR3 is 14 residues. The CDR3 DNA reads TGCGCCAGCAGCCGCCAGACAGGGGATCAGCCCCAGCATTTT. Residues: CASSRQTGDQPQHF.

V gene TRBV10-3 combines with J gene TRBJ1-5; D gene unclear. Trimming cost V 3 bases and J 0 bases, with 15 bases left between them. The CDR3 has 17 residues. Germline lookup yields CDR1 ENHRY and CDR2 SYGVKD. CDR3 protein: CAISDSVVGFSNQPQHF. CDR3 nucleotides: TGTGCCATCAGTGATTCGGTTGTTGGTTTTAGCAATCAGCCCCAGCATTTT.

The V call is TRBV18, the J call TRBJ1-4; D is uncertain. V was pared by 4 bases and J by 4 bases, with 10 bases between. Germline CDR1 is KGHSH and CDR2 is LQKENI. The CDR3 sequence is 14 residues long. CDR3 region: CASSLQVINEKLFF. As DNA, the CDR3 is TGTGCCAGCTCACTCCAGGTTATTAATGAAAAACTGTTTTTT. The full variable domain, completed using reference TRBV18 and TRBJ1-4, is NAGVMQNPRHLVRRRGQEARLRCSPMKGHSHVYWYRQLPEEGLKFMVYLQKENIIDESGMPKERFSAEFPKEGPSILRIQQVVRGDSAAYFCASSLQVINEKLFFGSGTQLSVL.

This clone has just a few counts. This chain connects TRBV9 to TRBJ1-1, with a tentative D call TRBD1 (5 bases). The length of the CDR3 is 15 residues. Trimming removed 4 bases from V and 6 bases from J, with 19 bases in between. Germline V gives CDR1 SGDLS, CDR2 YYNGEE. CDR3 in DNA: TGTGCCAGCAGCCCATCCGCGGTCCAGGGCTCTGAAGCTTTCTTT. Protein: CASSPSAVQGSEAFF. The full variable domain, rest sourced from reference TRBV9 and TRBJ1-1, is DSGVTQTPKHLITATGQRVTLRCSPRSGDLSVYWYQQSLDQGLQFLIQYYNGEERAKGNILERFSAQQFPDLHSELNLSSLELGDSALYFCASSPSAVQGSEAFFGQGTRLTVV.

Concerning this clone itself: A much larger clone differs from this one at a single base, so this may be a read error. The chain carries TRBV6-4 and TRBJ2-2; 11 bases are a match to TRBD2. The ends lost 3 bases at V and 3 bases at J; junction bases unmatched: 0. CDR3 size: 15 residues. Germline V gene data show CDR1 as MRHNA and CDR2 as SNTAGT. The CDR3 DNA sequence: TGTGCCAGCAGTGAGGGACTAGCGGACACCGGGGAGCTGTTTTTT. This translates into CASSEGLADTGELFF.

The chain links TRBV6-2 or TRBV6-3 to TRBJ2-1, with 8 bases that match TRBD2. The CDR3 extends over 14 amino acids. J gave up 11 bases and V 3 bases, and 9 bases lay outside the gene matches. Germline assignment: CDR1 MNHEY and CDR2 SVGEGT. In nucleotides, the CDR3 is TGTGCCAGCAGTTATTCCGGGGGGGCACTAAAGCAGTTCTTC. It yields the protein CASSYSGGALKQFF.

V usage is TRBV6-5 and J usage is TRBJ1-1, with a possible D match to TRBD1 (5 bases). There are 13 residues in the CDR3. Trimming took off 6 bases at V and 1 base at J, with 9 bases between the two ends. Germline loops: CDR1 MNHEY, CDR2 SVGAGI. CDR3 region: CASRVQGNTEAFF. The CDR3 DNA reads TGTGCCAGCAGGGTCCAGGGGAACACTGAAGCTTTCTTT.

V and J are TRBV3-1 (or the pseudogene TRBV3-2) and TRBJ2-7, with 8 positions matching TRBD1. The CDR3 contains 15 residues. Trimming cost V 3 bases and J 1 base; bases outside gene matches: 5. Germline V gives CDR1 LGHDT, CDR2 YNNKEL (reference sequence). CDR3 bases: TGTGCCAGCAGCCAGTCCGGGACAGGTTCCTACGAGCAGTACTTC. Its translation: CASSQSGTGSYEQYF.

The chain combines TRBV6-6 with TRBJ2-7; 8 nucleotides align to TRBD1. The CDR3 extends over 13 amino acids. V shed 5 bases and J 2 bases; nucleotides not matched to a gene: 2. Per germline, CDR1 MNHNY and CDR2 SVGAGI (reference sequence). The CDR3 here is CASSRQGTYEQYF. The CDR3 DNA sequence: TGTGCCAGCAGTAGACAGGGGACCTACGAGCAGTACTTC.

The chain has TRBV27 and TRBJ2-2, with 9 positions matching TRBD2. The CDR3 has 17 residues. Germline CDR1 and CDR2: MNHEY and SMNVEV (reference sequence). V dropped 0 bases and J dropped 3; count of bases not matched to a gene: 5. Here the CDR3 DNA reads TGTGCCAGCAGTTTATCCCCAGCGGGGGGTTACACCGGGGAGCTGTTTTTT. It encodes CASSLSPAGGYTGELFF.

The chain joins TRBV6-6 to TRBJ1-2; D is possibly TRBD1 (5 bases). The CDR3 is 14 amino acids. Germline V gene lookup returns CDR1 MNHNY and CDR2 SVGAGI (reference sequence). Trimming pared 6 bases from V and 4 bases from J, leaving 15 bases between. CDR3 amino acids: CASRAAQGLYGYTF. The CDR3 bases are TGTGCCAGCAGGGCCGCGCAGGGTCTCTATGGCTACACCTTC.

The chain uses TRBV24-1 and TRBJ2-3, with 11 bases aligning to TRBD1. Germline-derived CDR1 and CDR2 are KGHDR and SFDVKD. CDR3 length equals 15 residues. Unmatched junction bases numbered 3, after V lost 5 bases and J lost 3 bases. The CDR3 DNA reads as TGTGCCACCAGTGTTGGGACAGGGGGGACAGATACGCAGTATTTT. This encodes CATSVGTGGTDTQYF.

V is TRBV7-2 and J is TRBJ2-5; TRBD2 matches at 8 bases. This CDR3 is built from 15 residues. The J segment lost 5 bases and the V segment lost 0 bases, leaving 5 bases of the junction unmatched. CDR1 is SGHTA and CDR2 is FQGNSA in the germline V gene. CDR3 amino acids: CASSLAGGAGETQYF. The CDR3 DNA reads TGTGCCAGCAGCTTAGCCGGGGGGGCCGGGGAGACCCAGTACTTC.

This clone showed up just a few times. The chain recombines TRBV6-1 with TRBJ1-5; TRBD1 matches at 10 bases. V shed 8 bases, J shed 0 bases, and the junction held 7 bases outside the gene matches. The CDR3 has 16 residues. Looked up from germline, CDR1 is MNHNS and CDR2 is SASEGT. For the CDR3, the DNA is TGTGCCAGCGGTGGACAGGGGGACCCTAGCAATCAGCCCCAGCATTTT. Encoded protein: CASGGQGDPSNQPQHF.

The chain carries TRBV11-3 and TRBJ2-5, with D possibly TRBD2 on 6 matching bases. Germline V gene data show CDR1 as SGHNT and CDR2 as YENEEA. The V and J ends lost 3 bases and 5 bases respectively, with 10 bases between them. The CDR3 sequence is 13 residues long. In nucleotides, the CDR3 is TGTGCCAGCAGCTTCGGGGGAGCGGAGACCCAGTACTTC. Amino acid sequence: CASSFGGAETQYF.

V gene TRBV13 combines with J gene TRBJ2-7; D may be TRBD2 (5 bases). Germline CDR1 and CDR2: PRHDT and FYEKMQ (reference sequence). V was pared by 3 bases and J by 6 bases, with 9 bases between. The length of the CDR3 is 12 residues. The CDR3 sequence: CASSFRGSEQYF. CDR3 coding DNA: TGTGCCAGCAGCTTCCGGGGTTCCGAGCAGTACTTC.

The J gene is TRBJ2-2, the V gene TRBV11-2; the D is unclear. This CDR3 is 14 amino acids long. Germline-derived CDR1 and CDR2 are SGHAT and FQNNGV. V lost 3 bases, J lost 5 bases, and 10 bases lay in between. In nucleotides, the CDR3 is TGTGCCAGCAGCTTCGGCGGAGCAACCGGGGAGCTGTTTTTT. Amino acids: CASSFGGATGELFF.

The rearrangement joins TRBV4-3 to TRBJ2-7, with 10 bases that match TRBD1. With 2 bases clipped from V and 5 bases from J, the junction kept 6 bases outside the gene matches. CDR1 is LGHNA and CDR2 is YSLEER in the germline V gene. The CDR3 runs 15 residues. CDR3 bases: TGCGCCAGCAGCCAACAAGGGGACAGGGGCCACGAGCAGTACTTC. It translates to CASSQQGDRGHEQYF.

This clone occurred a few times. The J gene is TRBJ2-1, the V gene TRBV24-1; no firm D call. V was cut by 2 bases and J by 8 bases, with 9 bases left in between. The CDR3 extends over 13 amino acids. Per germline, CDR1 KGHDR and CDR2 SFDVKD. The CDR3 sequence is CATSDYWSDEQFF. In DNA form, the CDR3 reads TGTGCCACCAGTGATTATTGGAGCGATGAGCAGTTCTTC.

The chain carries TRBV27 and TRBJ1-1, with D perhaps matching TRBD1 (5 bases). Germline CDR1 MNHEY, CDR2 SMNVEV (reference sequence). The CDR3 has 13 residues. Trimming left V 3 bases short and J 5 bases short, with 10 bases between. The CDR3 nucleotides read TGTGCCAGCAGTTTGGACGGGGGGACTGAAGCTTTCTTT. It yields the protein CASSLDGGTEAFF.

About this clone: The sample has other DNA sequences that encode this CDR3 too. The CDR3 DNA sequence: TGCGCCAGCAGCCCGGGGACATCTCAAGAGACCCAGTACTTC. It encodes CASSPGTSQETQYF. V gene TRBV5-1 combines with J gene TRBJ2-5; the D gene is possibly TRBD1 (6 bases). This CDR3 spans 14 amino acids. Trimming took off 4 bases at V and 2 bases at J, with 12 bases between the two ends. Germline CDR1 and CDR2: SGHRS and YFSETQ.

The sample holds a few counts of this clone. J is TRBJ1-4 and V is TRBV19, with a possible D match to TRBD1 (5 bases). Trimming took 7 bases from V and 4 from J, leaving 16 bases between them. Per the germline V gene, CDR1 is LNHDA and CDR2 is SQIVND (reference sequence). This CDR3 is built from 15 residues. This chain's CDR3 is CASTPGGAYNEKLFF. CDR3 nucleotides: TGTGCCAGTACTCCGGGAGGGGCCTATAATGAAAAACTGTTTTTT. The whole variable domain, remainder taken from reference TRBV19 and TRBJ1-4, is DGGITQSPKYLFRKEGQNVTLSCEQNLNHDAMYWYRQDPGQGLRLIYYSQIVNDFQKGDIAEGYSVSREKKESFPLTVTSAQKNPTAFYLCASTPGGAYNEKLFFGSGTQLSVL.

The chain has TRBV6-2 or TRBV6-3 and TRBJ2-7; TRBD2 might be the D (6 bases). Germline loops: CDR1 MNHEY, CDR2 SVGEGT. The CDR3 has 15 residues. V was shortened by 2 bases and J by 0 bases, with 11 bases between the two germline ends. CDR3 in DNA: TGTGCCAGCAGTTACCGACTAGGCTTCTCCTACGAGCAGTACTTC. It specifies CASSYRLGFSYEQYF.